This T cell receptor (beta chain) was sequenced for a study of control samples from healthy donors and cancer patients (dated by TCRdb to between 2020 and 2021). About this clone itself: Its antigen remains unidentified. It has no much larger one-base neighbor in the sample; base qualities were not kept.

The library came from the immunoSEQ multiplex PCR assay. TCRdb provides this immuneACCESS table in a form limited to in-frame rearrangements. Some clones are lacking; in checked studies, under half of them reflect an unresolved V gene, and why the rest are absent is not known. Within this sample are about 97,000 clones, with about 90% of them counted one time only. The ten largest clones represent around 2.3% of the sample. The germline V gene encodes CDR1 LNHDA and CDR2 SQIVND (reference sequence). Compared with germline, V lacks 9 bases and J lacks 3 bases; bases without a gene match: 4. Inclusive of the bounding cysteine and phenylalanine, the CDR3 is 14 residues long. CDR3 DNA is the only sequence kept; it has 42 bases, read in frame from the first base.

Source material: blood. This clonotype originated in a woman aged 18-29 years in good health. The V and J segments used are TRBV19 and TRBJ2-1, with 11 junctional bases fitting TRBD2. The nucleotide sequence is TGTGCCAGCAAGGGACTAGCGGTCTACAATGAGCAGTTCTTC. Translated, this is CASKGLAVYNEQFF.